The rows below give T cell receptor beta chains drawn from one sample of a study of Ad26.COV2.S vaccination and SARS-CoV-2 variants. Sequencing was performed with immunoSEQ multiplex PCR; in TCRdb, only in-frame clones are kept and a portion is missing. The sample contains some 340,000 clones, around 84% of which appear only once. The sequenced sample was peripheral blood, obtained in a trial of Ad26.COV2.S vaccine versus placebo. The source of these receptors is a person between 18 and 60 years old who received the Ad26.COV2.S COVID-19 vaccine or a placebo. Each CDR3 is given with its conserved first and last residue. The D gene is left open where the match is weak. A row's size may be missing; if present it is once, few, many or a size class.

TRBJ1-5	TRBD1	-	TRBV6-1	CASSETDRGKNQPQHF	TGTGCCAGCAGCGAAACAGACAGGGGAAAAAATCAGCCCCAGCATTTT
TRBJ2-1	-	-	TRBV7-2	CASSFRRGPGYNEQFF	TGTGCCAGCAGCTTCCGGAGGGGGCCGGGGTACAATGAGCAGTTCTTC
TRBJ2-5	-	once	TRBV12-5	CASGLWGAGETQYF	TGTGCTAGTGGTTTGTGGGGGGCCGGGGAGACCCAGTACTTC
TRBJ1-5	-	-	TRBV18	CASSRWPAISNQPQHF	TGTGCCAGCTCACGATGGCCAGCAATTAGCAATCAGCCCCAGCATTTT
TRBJ2-1	-	-	TRBV1	CTSSPWAGLAGSSYNEQFF	TGCACCAGCAGCCCATGGGCGGGGCTAGCGGGCAGCTCCTACAATGAGCAGTTCTTC
TRBJ2-7	TRBD2	-	TRBV7-2	CASSLWGGNYEQYF	TGTGCCAGCAGCTTATGGGGGGGAAACTACGAGCAGTACTTC
TRBJ2-5	TRBD1	-	TRBV2	CASNQLHRGSLETQYF	TGTGCCAGCAACCAACTTCACAGGGGAAGCCTAGAGACCCAGTACTTC
TRBJ2-7	-	-	TRBV12-3/TRBV12-4	CASSLRDEQYF	TGTGCCAGCAGTCTCAGGGACGAGCAGTACTTC
TRBJ2-7	-	-	TRBV19	CASSPREGEQYF	TGTGCCAGTTCTCCCCGAGAGGGCGAGCAGTACTTC
TRBJ1-1	-	once	TRBV11-2	CASSPEPANTEAFF	TGTGCCAGCAGCCCCGAACCCGCGAACACTGAAGCTTTCTTT
TRBJ2-1	TRBD2	-	TRBV9	CASSDGLAGGLSYNEQFF	TGTGCCAGCAGCGACGGACTAGCGGGGGGGCTCTCCTACAATGAGCAGTTCTTC
TRBJ2-1	-	-	TRBV10-2	CASRDPLGEQFF	TGCGCCAGTCGGGACCCTTTGGGTGAGCAGTTCTTC
TRBJ1-3	-	-	TRBV9	CASSVDPGTSGNTIYF	TGTGCCAGCAGCGTAGATCCAGGGACCTCTGGAAACACCATATATTTT
TRBJ2-7	-	few	TRBV9	CASSVAAKATYEQYF	TGTGCCAGCAGCGTAGCGGCAAAAGCCACCTACGAGCAGTACTTC
TRBJ2-3	-	-	TRBV18	CASSLQEVPMDTQYF	TGTGCCAGCTCCCTCCAGGAGGTACCGATGGATACGCAGTATTTT
TRBJ1-4	-	once	TRBV7-2	CASSLIGRTNEKLFF	TGTGCCAGCAGCTTAATCGGACGGACAAATGAAAAACTGTTTTTT
TRBJ1-6	-	-	TRBV13	CASSSGLPYNSPLHF	TGTGCCAGCAGCTCGGGACTGCCCTATAATTCACCCCTCCACTTT
TRBJ2-2	-	-	TRBV7-3	CASSLRMNTGELFF	TGTGCCAGCAGCTTAAGGATGAACACCGGGGAGCTGTTTTTT
TRBJ1-1	-	once	TRBV25-1	CASSSRDLLDTEAFF	TGTGCCAGCAGTTCCCGGGACCTACTGGACACTGAAGCTTTCTTT
TRBJ1-1	-	-	TRBV18	CASSSLRNTEAFF	TGTGCCAGCTCATCTCTCCGGAACACTGAAGCTTTCTTT
TRBJ2-1	TRBD2	-	TRBV12-5	CASGLGTSGGGNEQFF	TGTGCTAGTGGTTTAGGGACTAGCGGGGGGGGAAATGAGCAGTTCTTC
TRBJ1-2	-	-	TRBV27	CASSLRENGGYTF	TGTGCCAGCAGTTTACGGGAGAACGGTGGCTACACCTTC
TRBJ2-1	TRBD1	-	TRBV7-9	CASSLWRPGGIDEQFF	TGTGCCAGCAGCTTATGGCGGCCAGGGGGAATCGATGAGCAGTTCTTC
TRBJ1-2	-	-	TRBV28	CATQIQGSFYGYTF	TGTGCCACCCAAATCCAGGGGTCCTTCTATGGCTACACCTTC
TRBJ2-6	-	-	TRBV18	CASSPWQALSGANVLTF	TGTGCCAGCTCACCTTGGCAGGCGCTCTCTGGGGCCAACGTCCTGACTTTC
TRBJ2-1	TRBD2	-	TRBV7-2	CASSLGGLAGGSYNEQFF	TGTGCCAGCAGCTTAGGGGGACTAGCGGGGGGCTCCTACAATGAGCAGTTCTTC
TRBJ1-1	-	-	TRBV6-5	CASSQGPPNTEAFF	TGTGCCAGCAGTCAGGGACCGCCGAACACTGAAGCTTTCTTT
TRBJ2-1	-	-	TRBV7-2	CASSLLQEYNEQFF	TGTGCCAGCAGCTTACTACAGGAGTACAATGAGCAGTTCTTC
TRBJ1-1	-	-	TRBV5-4	CASSLERGVEAFF	TGTGCCAGCAGCTTGGAGAGGGGCGTGGAAGCTTTCTTT
TRBJ1-2	-	-	TRBV6-6	CASSPRGANYGYTF	TGTGCCAGCAGTCCCAGGGGAGCTAACTATGGCTACACCTTC
TRBJ2-2	-	-	TRBV19	CASSIGGAKGTGELFF	TGTGCCAGTAGTATAGGAGGGGCTAAGGGCACCGGGGAGCTGTTTTTT
TRBJ1-3	-	-	TRBV5-5	CASSLGDAPDFFSGNTIYF	TGTGCCAGCAGCTTGGGGGACGCCCCCGACTTCTTCTCTGGAAACACCATATATTTT
TRBJ1-1	-	-	TRBV29-1	CSVDRGGTEAFF	TGCAGCGTTGACAGGGGAGGCACTGAAGCTTTCTTT
TRBJ2-5	-	-	TRBV5-1	CASSPTLAMGYQETQYF	TGCGCCAGCAGCCCAACGCTAGCGATGGGTTACCAAGAGACCCAGTACTTC
TRBJ1-1	TRBD1	-	TRBV5-1	CASSLDFNRGLPGDTEAFF	TGCGCCAGCAGCTTGGATTTTAACAGGGGGCTACCAGGGGACACTGAAGCTTTCTTT
TRBJ1-2	-	few	TRBV10-1	CASPHRAVYGYTF	TGCGCCAGCCCGCACAGGGCCGTCTATGGCTACACCTTC
TRBJ2-5	TRBD1	-	TRBV5-4	CASSRGQGQETQYF	TGTGCCAGCAGCCGGGGACAGGGACAAGAGACCCAGTACTTC
TRBJ2-7	-	once	TRBV5-6	CASSSQLRTRLTYEQYF	TGTGCCAGCAGCTCACAATTACGAACCCGACTTACCTACGAGCAGTACTTC
TRBJ1-1	TRBD1	-	TRBV5-1	CASSDGQGSSTEAFF	TGCGCCAGCAGCGACGGACAGGGGTCATCTACAGAAGCTTTCTTT
TRBJ2-7	-	-	TRBV6-5	CASNLMAGKSYEQYF	TGTGCCAGCAATTTGATGGCGGGGAAGAGCTACGAGCAGTACTTC
TRBJ1-2	-	-	TRBV6-1	CASSESTTNYGYTF	TGTGCCAGCAGTGAGAGTACCACTAACTATGGCTACACCTTC
TRBJ1-4	-	-	TRBV30	CAWSGSRTWGTNEKLFF	TGTGCCTGGAGTGGATCTCGGACCTGGGGAACTAATGAAAAACTGTTTTTT
TRBJ1-2	TRBD1	-	TRBV19	CASSPDRVAGYTF	TGTGCCAGTAGTCCCGACAGGGTGGCTGGCTACACCTTC
TRBJ2-6	-	once	TRBV6-2/TRBV6-3	CASSYAGVWVLTF	TGTGCCAGCAGTTACGCAGGCGTATGGGTCCTGACTTTC
TRBJ1-5	-	-	TRBV3-1/TRBV3-2	CASSQDVPAPGTQPQHF	TGTGCCAGCAGCCAAGATGTACCGGCTCCTGGAACCCAGCCCCAGCATTTT
TRBJ2-7	TRBD1	-	TRBV4-3	CASSQDWGQGGYEQYF	TGCGCCAGCAGCCAAGATTGGGGACAGGGGGGCTACGAGCAGTACTTC
TRBJ1-1	-	once	TRBV4-3	CASSQGGGTAFF	TGCGCCAGCAGCCAAGGGGGAGGAACTGCTTTCTTT
TRBJ1-1	TRBD1	-	TRBV7-2	CASSLEGGLRTEAFF	TGTGCCAGCAGCTTAGAAGGGGGCTTGAGAACTGAAGCTTTCTTT
TRBJ2-1	TRBD2	-	TRBV5-1	CASSPTSGGGPVQFF	TGCGCCAGCAGCCCCACTAGCGGGGGGGGCCCGGTTCAGTTCTTC
TRBJ2-1	-	-	TRBV12-3/TRBV12-4	CASSPGSPSEQFF	TGTGCCAGCAGTCCAGGGAGCCCTTCTGAGCAGTTCTTC
TRBJ1-5	-	few	TRBV6-2/TRBV6-3	CASSFRPRTLSNQPQHF	TGTGCCAGCAGTTTCCGGCCCCGGACACTTAGCAATCAGCCCCAGCATTTT
TRBJ1-6	-	-	TRBV9	CASSVEGHLNSPLHF	TGTGCCAGCAGCGTAGAAGGACATCTGAATTCACCCCTCCACTTT
TRBJ2-2	-	-	TRBV18	CASSPTISAPELFF	TGTGCCAGCTCACCGACTATAAGCGCCCCGGAGCTGTTTTTT